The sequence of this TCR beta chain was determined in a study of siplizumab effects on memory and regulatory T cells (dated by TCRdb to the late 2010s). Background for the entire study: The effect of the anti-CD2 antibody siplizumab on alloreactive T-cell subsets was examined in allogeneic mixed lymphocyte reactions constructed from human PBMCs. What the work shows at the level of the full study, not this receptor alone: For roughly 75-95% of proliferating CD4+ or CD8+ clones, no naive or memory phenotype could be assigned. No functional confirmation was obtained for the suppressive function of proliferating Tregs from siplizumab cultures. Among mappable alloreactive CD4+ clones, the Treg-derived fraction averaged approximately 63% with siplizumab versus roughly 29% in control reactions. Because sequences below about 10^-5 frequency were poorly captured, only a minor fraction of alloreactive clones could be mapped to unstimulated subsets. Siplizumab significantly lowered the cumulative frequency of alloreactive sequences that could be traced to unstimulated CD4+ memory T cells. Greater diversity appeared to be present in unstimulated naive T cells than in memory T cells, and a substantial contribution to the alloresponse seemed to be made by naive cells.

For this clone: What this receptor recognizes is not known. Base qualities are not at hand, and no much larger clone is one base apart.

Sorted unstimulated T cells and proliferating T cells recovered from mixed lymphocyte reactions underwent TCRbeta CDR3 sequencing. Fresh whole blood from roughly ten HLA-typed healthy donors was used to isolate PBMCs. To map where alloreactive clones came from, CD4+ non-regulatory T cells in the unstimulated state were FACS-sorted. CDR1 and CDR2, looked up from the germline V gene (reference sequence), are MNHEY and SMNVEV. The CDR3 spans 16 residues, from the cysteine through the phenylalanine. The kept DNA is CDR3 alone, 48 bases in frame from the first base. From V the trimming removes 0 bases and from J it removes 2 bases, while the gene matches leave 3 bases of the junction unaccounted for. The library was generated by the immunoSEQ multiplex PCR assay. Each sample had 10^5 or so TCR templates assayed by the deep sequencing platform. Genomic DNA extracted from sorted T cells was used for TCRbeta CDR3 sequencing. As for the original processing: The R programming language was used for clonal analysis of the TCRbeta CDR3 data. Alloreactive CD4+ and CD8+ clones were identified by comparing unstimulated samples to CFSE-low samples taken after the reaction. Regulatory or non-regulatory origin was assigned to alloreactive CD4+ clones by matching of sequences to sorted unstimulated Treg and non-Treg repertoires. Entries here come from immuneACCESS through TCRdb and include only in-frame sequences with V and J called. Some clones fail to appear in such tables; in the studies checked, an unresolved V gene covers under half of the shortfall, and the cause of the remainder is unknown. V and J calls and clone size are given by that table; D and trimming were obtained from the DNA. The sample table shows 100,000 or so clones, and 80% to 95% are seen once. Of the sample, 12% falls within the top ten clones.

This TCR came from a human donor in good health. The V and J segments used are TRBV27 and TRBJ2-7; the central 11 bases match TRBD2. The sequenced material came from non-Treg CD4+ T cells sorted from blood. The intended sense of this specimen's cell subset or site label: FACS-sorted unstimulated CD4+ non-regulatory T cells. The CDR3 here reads CASSLSLAGGPYEQYF. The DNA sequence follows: TGTGCCAGCAGTTTATCCCTAGCGGGAGGACCCTACGAGCAGTACTTC.